This section outlines one T cell receptor (beta chain) sequence together with its context. These data come from a study of long-term antiretroviral therapy in people with HIV. Assay version v3.0 of immunoSEQ was used, and it was run at survey level. Some clones are missing from TCRdb's copy, which holds only in-frame ones; the method was immunoSEQ multiplex PCR. The table has 20,000 to 25,000 clones, approximately 78% seen once. V was trimmed by 1 base and J by 0 bases, leaving 13 bases between them. Germline V gene lookup returns CDR1 MNHNS and CDR2 SASEGT. The CDR3 consists of 17 residues. The receptor was derived from a woman aged 30 to 39 with HIV. This chain joins TRBV6-1 and TRBJ2-4; D is possibly TRBD1 (6 bases). Source: unsorted PBMCs, taken 0.2 years after starting antiretroviral therapy. The CDR3 region is CASSEGWQGIAKNIQYF. Written as DNA, the CDR3 is TGTGCCAGCAGTGAAGGGTGGCAGGGGATAGCCAAAAACATTCAGTACTTC.